This section outlines one T cell receptor (beta chain) sequence together with its context. The antigen is not known. This entry belongs to a study of cytomegalovirus exposure and HLA in healthy donors. Study information: Researchers found that roughly 81% of about 400 genotyped donors fell within the Caucasian-associated ancestry cluster.

13 Jbeta primers and 60 Vbeta primers were used for the PCR. TCRdb's table, derived via immunoSEQ multiplex PCR, lists solely in-frame clones and lacks some. The sample carries around 20,000 clones, 84% recorded once. CDR3 length: 12 residues. CDR1 and CDR2 from the germline V gene are MNHNY and SVGAGI (reference sequence). V lost 6 bases, J lost 2 bases, and 7 bases lay in between. Study-level points and caveats: In a later analysis, across HLA loci, associated TCR counts were highest for DRB1, lowest for HLA-C. TCR beta V segments were, for the most part, productive about 87% or about 30% of the time in an earlier analysis.

This TCR derives from a human donor in good health. V gene TRBV6-6 combines with J gene TRBJ2-5; tentatively, D is TRBD1 (6 bases). Sequenced: PBMCs. This CDR3 reads CASRGQQETQYF. As DNA, the CDR3 is TGTGCCAGCAGAGGACAGCAAGAGACCCAGTACTTC.